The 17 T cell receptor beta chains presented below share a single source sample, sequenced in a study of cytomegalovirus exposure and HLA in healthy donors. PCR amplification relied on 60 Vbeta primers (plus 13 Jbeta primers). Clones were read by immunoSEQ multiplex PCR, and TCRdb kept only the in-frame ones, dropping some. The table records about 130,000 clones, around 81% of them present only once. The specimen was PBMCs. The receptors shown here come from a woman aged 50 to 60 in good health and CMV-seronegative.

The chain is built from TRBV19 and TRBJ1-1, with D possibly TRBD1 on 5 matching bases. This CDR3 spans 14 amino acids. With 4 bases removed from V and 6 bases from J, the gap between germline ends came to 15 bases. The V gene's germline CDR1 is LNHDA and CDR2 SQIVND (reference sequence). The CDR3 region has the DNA TGTGCCAGTAGTAAGGCAGGCAGGGCGGCTGAAGCTTTCTTT. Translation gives CASSKAGRAAEAFF.

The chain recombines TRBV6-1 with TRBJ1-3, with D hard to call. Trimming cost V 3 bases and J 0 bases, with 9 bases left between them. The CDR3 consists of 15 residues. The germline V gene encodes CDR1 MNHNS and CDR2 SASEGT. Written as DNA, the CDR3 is TGTGCCAGCAGTGAGCTGCGGAGCTCTGGAAACACCATATATTTT. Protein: CASSELRSSGNTIYF.

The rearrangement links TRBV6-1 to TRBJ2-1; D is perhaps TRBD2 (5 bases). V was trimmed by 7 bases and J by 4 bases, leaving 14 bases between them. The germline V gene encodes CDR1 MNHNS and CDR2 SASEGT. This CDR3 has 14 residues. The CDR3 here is CASIGLAAYNEQFF. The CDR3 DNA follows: TGTGCCAGCATTGGGCTAGCAGCGTACAATGAGCAGTTCTTC.

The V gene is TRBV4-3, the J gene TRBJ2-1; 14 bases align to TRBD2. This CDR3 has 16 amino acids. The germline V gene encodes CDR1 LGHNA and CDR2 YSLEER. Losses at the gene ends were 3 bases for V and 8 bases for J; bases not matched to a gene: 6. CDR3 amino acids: CASSHRLAGGMDEQFF. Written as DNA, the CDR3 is TGCGCCAGCAGCCACCGACTAGCGGGAGGGATGGATGAGCAGTTCTTC.

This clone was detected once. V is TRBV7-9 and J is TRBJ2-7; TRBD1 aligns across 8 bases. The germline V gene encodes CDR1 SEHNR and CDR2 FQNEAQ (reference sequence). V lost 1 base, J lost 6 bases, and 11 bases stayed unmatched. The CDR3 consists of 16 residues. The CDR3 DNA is TGTGCCAGCAGCTTAGTAGCTGGACAGGGAAGGGGCGAGCAGTACTTC. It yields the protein CASSLVAGQGRGEQYF. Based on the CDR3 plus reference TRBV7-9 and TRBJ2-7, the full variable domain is DTGVSQNPRHKITKRGQNVTFRCDPISEHNRLYWYRQTLGQGPEFLTYFQNEAQLEKSRLLSDRFSAERPKGSFSTLEIQRTEQGDSAMYLCASSLVAGQGRGEQYFGPGTRLTVT.

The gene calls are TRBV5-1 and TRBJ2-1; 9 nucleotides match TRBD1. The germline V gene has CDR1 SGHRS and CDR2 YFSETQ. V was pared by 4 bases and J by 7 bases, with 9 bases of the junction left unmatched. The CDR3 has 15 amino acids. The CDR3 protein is CASSKIRQGGNEQFF. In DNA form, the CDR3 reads TGCGCCAGCAGCAAGATCAGACAGGGGGGGAATGAGCAGTTCTTC.

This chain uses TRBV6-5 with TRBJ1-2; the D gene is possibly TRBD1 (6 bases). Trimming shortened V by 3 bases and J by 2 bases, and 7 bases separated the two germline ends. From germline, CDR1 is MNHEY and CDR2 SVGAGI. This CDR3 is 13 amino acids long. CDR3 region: CASSYGGNYGYTF. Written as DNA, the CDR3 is TGTGCCAGCAGTTATGGGGGCAACTATGGCTACACCTTC.

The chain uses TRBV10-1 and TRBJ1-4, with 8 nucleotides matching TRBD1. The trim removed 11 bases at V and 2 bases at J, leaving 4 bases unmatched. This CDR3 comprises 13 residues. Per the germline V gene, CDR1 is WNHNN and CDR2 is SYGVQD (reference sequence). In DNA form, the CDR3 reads TGCGCCCGAACAGGGGGGACTAATGAAAAACTGTTTTTT. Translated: CARTGGTNEKLFF.

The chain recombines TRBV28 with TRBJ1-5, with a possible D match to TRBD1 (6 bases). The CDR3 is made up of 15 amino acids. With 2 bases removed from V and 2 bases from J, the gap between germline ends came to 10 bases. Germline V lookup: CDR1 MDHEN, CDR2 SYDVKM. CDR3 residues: CASSLPQGRNQPQHF. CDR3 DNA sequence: TGTGCCAGCAGTTTACCGCAGGGGCGCAATCAGCCCCAGCATTTT.

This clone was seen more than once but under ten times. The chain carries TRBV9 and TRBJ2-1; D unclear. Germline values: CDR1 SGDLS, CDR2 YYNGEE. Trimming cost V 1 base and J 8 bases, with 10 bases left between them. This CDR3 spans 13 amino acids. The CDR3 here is CASSVTEFHEQFF. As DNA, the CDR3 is TGTGCCAGCAGCGTAACTGAATTTCATGAGCAGTTCTTC.

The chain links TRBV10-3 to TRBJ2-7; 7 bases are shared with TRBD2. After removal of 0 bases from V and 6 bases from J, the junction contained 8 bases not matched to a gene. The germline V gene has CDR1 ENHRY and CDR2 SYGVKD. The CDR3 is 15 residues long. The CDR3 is CAISESGAGVGEQYV. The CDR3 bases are TGTGCCATCAGTGAGTCAGGGGCGGGAGTGGGCGAGCAGTACGTC.

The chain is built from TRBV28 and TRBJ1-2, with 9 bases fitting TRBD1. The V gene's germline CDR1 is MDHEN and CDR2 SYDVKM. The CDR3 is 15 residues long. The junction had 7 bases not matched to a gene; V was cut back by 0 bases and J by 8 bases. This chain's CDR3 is CASSLWHRGQGGYTF. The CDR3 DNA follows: TGTGCCAGCAGTTTATGGCACAGGGGGCAGGGGGGCTACACCTTC.

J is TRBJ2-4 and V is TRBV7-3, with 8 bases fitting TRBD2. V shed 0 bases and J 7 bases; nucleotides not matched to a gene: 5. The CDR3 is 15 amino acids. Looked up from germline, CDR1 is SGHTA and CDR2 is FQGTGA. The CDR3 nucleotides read TGTGCCAGCAGCTTAACTAGCGGGGAACTTAACATTCAGTACTTC. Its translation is CASSLTSGELNIQYF.

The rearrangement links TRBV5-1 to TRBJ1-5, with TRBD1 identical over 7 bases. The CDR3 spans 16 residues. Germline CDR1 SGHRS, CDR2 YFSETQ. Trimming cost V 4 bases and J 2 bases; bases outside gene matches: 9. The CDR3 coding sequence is TGCGCCAGCAGCGCCGAGGGCAGGGGGGGCAATCAGCCCCAGCATTTT. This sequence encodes CASSAEGRGGNQPQHF.

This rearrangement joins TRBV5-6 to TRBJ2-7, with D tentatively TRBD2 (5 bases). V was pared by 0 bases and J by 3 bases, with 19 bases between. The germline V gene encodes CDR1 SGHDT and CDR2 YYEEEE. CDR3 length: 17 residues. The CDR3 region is CASSLAFGLAGLYEQYF. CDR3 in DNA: TGTGCCAGCAGCTTGGCCTTTGGGCTAGCTGGGCTCTACGAGCAGTACTTC.

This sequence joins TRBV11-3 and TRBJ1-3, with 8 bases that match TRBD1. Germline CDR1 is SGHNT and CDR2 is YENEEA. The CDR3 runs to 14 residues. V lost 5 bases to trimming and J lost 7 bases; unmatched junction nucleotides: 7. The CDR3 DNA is TGTGCCAGCAGCCTCCAGGGGGCCGTCAACACCATATATTTT. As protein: CASSLQGAVNTIYF.

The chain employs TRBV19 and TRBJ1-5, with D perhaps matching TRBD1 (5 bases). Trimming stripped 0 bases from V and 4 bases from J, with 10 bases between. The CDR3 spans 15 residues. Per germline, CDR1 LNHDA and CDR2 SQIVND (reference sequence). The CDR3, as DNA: TGTGCCAGTAGTATAGAGGCAGGGCCAAATCAGCCCCAGCATTTT. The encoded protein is CASSIEAGPNQPQHF.